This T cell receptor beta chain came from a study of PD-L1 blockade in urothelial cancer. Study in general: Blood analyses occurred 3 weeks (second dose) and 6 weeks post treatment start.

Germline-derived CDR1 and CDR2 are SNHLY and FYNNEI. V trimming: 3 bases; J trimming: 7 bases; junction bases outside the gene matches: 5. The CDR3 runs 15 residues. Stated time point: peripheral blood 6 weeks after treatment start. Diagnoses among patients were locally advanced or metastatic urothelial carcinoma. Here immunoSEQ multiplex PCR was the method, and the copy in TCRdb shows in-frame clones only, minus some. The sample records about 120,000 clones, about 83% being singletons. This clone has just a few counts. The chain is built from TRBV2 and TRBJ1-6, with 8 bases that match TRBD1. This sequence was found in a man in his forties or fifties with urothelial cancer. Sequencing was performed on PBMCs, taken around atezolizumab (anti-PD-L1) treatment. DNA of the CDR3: TGTGCCAGCAGTGATCTGCAGGGGGCGAATTCACCCCTCCACTTT. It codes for CASSDLQGANSPLHF.